The entry below gives a single T cell receptor (beta chain) sequence along with its context. This sample is part of a study of blood T cell repertoires in COVID-19. Study-level background: Donors in the United States, Italy and Spain gave samples during acute or convalescent COVID-19. Sample material is recorded as cDNA or gDNA derived from T cells, B-cell-depleted T cells, or PBMCs.

The data were produced by immunoSEQ multiplex PCR, yet TCRdb's version contains in-frame clones alone and is incomplete. The repertoire holds around 220,000 clones, about nine tenths seen once, with approximately 4.8% in the top ten. The CDR3 totals 15 residues. Deletions cut 3 bases from V and 4 bases from J, with 13 bases between. Germline CDR1 and CDR2: MGHDK and SYGVNS. The chain couples TRBV25-1 to TRBJ1-3; D is unresolved. The sequence was collected from a man in his forties or fifties with acute or convalescent COVID-19. Sample: peripheral blood. This CDR3 reads CASSDPRGAGNTIYF. The CDR3 region has the DNA TGTGCCAGCAGTGACCCCCGGGGAGCCGGAAACACCATATATTTT.